These 7 T cell receptor beta chains were sequenced from one sample in a study of shared clonotypes between healthy human individuals. Generated by immunoSEQ multiplex PCR, the TCRdb table keeps only in-frame clones and is missing some. This sample has about 2.1 million clones; around 93% occur once, and the top ten carry more than 1.5%. Naive CD8 cells comprised CD45RO-negative, CCR7-positively selected cells, excluding terminally differentiated effector memory CD45RA+ cells. Sequencing was carried out using naive CD8+ T cells from PBMCs. All receptors come from a man between 18 and 35 years old in good health. Some clones in this sample may be carry-over from other donors' samples.

The genes are TRBV11-2 and TRBJ2-3; D possibly corresponds to TRBD1 (5 bases). CDR3 size: 15 residues. Germline V gives CDR1 SGHAT, CDR2 FQNNGV. V lost 2 bases and J lost 4, with 13 bases in between. This CDR3 is CASSLYTQGPDTQYF. The CDR3 bases are TGTGCCAGCAGCTTATATACGCAGGGCCCAGATACGCAGTATTTT.

The rearrangement uses TRBV5-1 and TRBJ2-3; D ambiguous. Looked up from germline, CDR1 is SGHRS and CDR2 is YFSETQ. Trimming shortened V by 1 base and J by 6 bases, and 21 bases separated the two germline ends. CDR3 size: 17 residues. CDR3 sequence (DNA): TGCGCCAGCAGCTTGAGACTCCAAACCGACCCGACGGATACGCAGTATTTT. It translates to CASSLRLQTDPTDTQYF.

The chain uses TRBV4-2 and TRBJ2-1; no definite D call. This CDR3 has 13 amino acids. Trimming shortened V by 4 bases and J by 8 bases, and 12 bases separated the two germline ends. CDR1 and CDR2 from the germline V gene are LGHNA and YNFKEQ. The DNA for the CDR3 is TGTGCCAGCAGCCTCGCTTCCTTTGATGAGCAGTTCTTC. Protein: CASSLASFDEQFF.

The CDR3 coding sequence is TGTGCCAGCTTAAATGACAGGGACGGAACCGGGGAGCTGTTTTTT. Amino acid sequence: CASLNDRDGTGELFF. V usage is TRBV2 and J usage is TRBJ2-2; 7 nucleotides match TRBD1. The length of the CDR3 is 15 residues. With 8 bases clipped from V and 5 bases from J, the junction kept 11 bases outside the gene matches. Germline V CDR1 and CDR2: SNHLY, FYNNEI.

The chain recombines TRBV27 with TRBJ2-7; 8 nucleotides line up with TRBD1. There are 16 residues in the CDR3. CDR1 is MNHEY, CDR2 SMNVEV, per germline (reference sequence). V was clipped by 6 bases and J by 2 bases; unmatched bases: 12. CDR3 amino acids: CASSPLPGQATYEQYF. The CDR3 DNA follows: TGTGCCAGCAGCCCTCTCCCGGGACAGGCGACCTACGAGCAGTACTTC.

In nucleotides, the CDR3 is TGCAGCGCCGAGAGACAGGGTGAAGGCTACACCTTC. Protein sequence: CSAERQGEGYTF. The rearrangement joins TRBV29-1 to TRBJ1-2, with TRBD1 matching over 7 bases. The germline CDR1 and CDR2 sequences are SQVTM and ANQGSEA. Unmatched junction bases numbered 10, after V lost 7 bases and J lost 8 bases. The CDR3 is 12 residues long.

This chain connects TRBV18 to TRBJ1-1, with D possibly TRBD1 on 6 matching bases. Germline V gene lookup returns CDR1 KGHSH and CDR2 LQKENI. V was shortened by 4 bases and J by 2 bases, with 17 bases between the two germline ends. This CDR3 has 16 amino acids. CDR3 sequence: CASSLKRQAGNTEAFF. Written as DNA, the CDR3 is TGTGCCAGCTCACTCAAGAGACAGGCGGGAAACACTGAAGCTTTCTTT.